The 7 T cell receptor beta chains presented below share a single source sample, sequenced in a study of blood T cell repertoires in COVID-19. TCRdb keeps only in-frame clones here, not all; method: immunoSEQ multiplex PCR. The sample holds more than 300,000 clones, roughly nine tenths seen once. What was sequenced was PBMCs or T cells enriched from blood (not recorded which). The source of these receptors is a woman aged 30 to 39 who had recovered from COVID-19.

Points on this clone: This sample also contains other DNA sequences that code for the same CDR3. The V gene is TRBV9, the J gene TRBJ1-3, with D maybe TRBD1 (6 bases). Trimming took off 2 bases at V and 4 bases at J, with 10 bases between the two ends. Looked up from germline, CDR1 is SGDLS and CDR2 is YYNGEE. The CDR3 runs to 14 residues. The CDR3 loop is CASSVGGPGNTIYF. The DNA for the CDR3 is TGTGCCAGCAGCGTCGGGGGGCCGGGAAACACCATATATTTT.

V usage is TRBV15 and J usage is TRBJ2-5; weak D call: TRBD1 (5 bases). The CDR3 loop spans 14 amino acids. Deletions cut 1 base from V and 4 bases from J, with 10 bases between. Germline values: CDR1 LNHNV, CDR2 YYDKDF (reference sequence). CDR3 sequence: CATSRAGQRETQYF. The CDR3 DNA reads TGTGCCACCAGCAGAGCAGGGCAGAGAGAGACCCAGTACTTC.

J is TRBJ2-1 and V is TRBV11-3; 7 nucleotides match TRBD1. The V gene end was trimmed by 4 bases and the J gene end by 10 bases; junction bases not matched to a gene: 10. Germline V gene lookup returns CDR1 SGHNT and CDR2 YENEEA. CDR3 length: 14 amino acids. The DNA for the CDR3 is TGTGCCAGCAGCTCGGGACAGCCTAGTATCGAGCAGTTCTTC. Encoded protein: CASSSGQPSIEQFF. Full variable domain (remainder filled in from reference TRBV11-3 and TRBJ2-1): EAGVVQSPRYKIIEKKQPVAFWCNPISGHNTLYWYLQNLGQGPELLIRYENEEAVDDSQLPKDRFSAERLKGVDSTLKIQPAELGDSAVYLCASSSGQPSIEQFFGPGTRLTVL.

The chain combines TRBV2 with TRBJ1-1; D possibly corresponds to TRBD1 (5 bases). V gave up 6 bases and J gave up 5 bases, with 13 bases separating them. The CDR3 has 13 amino acids. Germline-derived CDR1 and CDR2 are SNHLY and FYNNEI. CDR3 region: CASRWGERTEAFF. CDR3 DNA sequence: TGTGCCAGCAGGTGGGGGGAACGGACTGAAGCTTTCTTT.

The chain combines TRBV27 with TRBJ1-2; the match to TRBD1 covers 7 bases. The CDR3 has 14 amino acids. Trimming took 10 bases from V and 1 from J; bases not matched to a gene: 9. CDR1 is MNHEY and CDR2 is SMNVEV in the germline V gene (reference sequence). This CDR3 is CATKMRGHNYGYTF. CDR3 nucleotides: TGTGCCACCAAGATGAGGGGGCATAACTATGGCTACACCTTC.

The CDR3 DNA reads TGTGCCAGTAGTATAACGGGGGACAGGTACGGCTCCTACGAGCAGTACTTC. It encodes CASSITGDRYGSYEQYF. J is TRBJ2-7 and V is TRBV19, with 8 nucleotides matching TRBD1. CDR1 and CDR2 from the germline V gene are LNHDA and SQIVND (reference sequence). The J segment lost 0 bases and the V segment lost 2 bases, leaving 9 bases of the junction unmatched. The CDR3 totals 17 residues.

This rearrangement joins TRBV29-1 to TRBJ1-1, with 12 nucleotides matching TRBD1. The CDR3 runs to 10 residues. Per the germline V gene, CDR1 is SQVTM and CDR2 is ANQGSEA. Unmatched junction bases numbered 0, after V lost 6 bases and J lost 10 bases. CDR3 nucleotides: TGCAGCGTGGGACAGGGGGCAGCTTTCTTT. Translation gives CSVGQGAAFF.